Shown below are 4 T cell receptor beta chains from a single sample sequenced in a study (dated by TCRdb to the mid-2010s). To prepare the library, RT-PCR was applied. The sequencer was an Illumina MiSeq. TCRdb's own reprocessing of the public reads used fastp at Q25 and MiXCR and kept productive beta chains. Each entry is one CDR3 protein sequence, shown with its most common DNA and genes. The sample profile shows more than 600,000 distinct CDR3 sequences; 14% of them were found once. The ten most abundant clones make up about 3.6% of the sample. Sequencing was performed on memory CD4+ T cells from blood. The receptors stem from a female donor in good health, serving as a healthy control.

This clonotype has just a few counts. This sequence joins TRBV20-1 and TRBJ2-5; a possible D gene is TRBD2 (6 bases). The germline CDR1 and CDR2 sequences are DFQATT and SNEGSKA (reference sequence). V was cut by 4 bases and J by 4 bases, with 16 bases left in between. The CDR3 length is 14 residues. The CDR3 protein is CSATPQLARETQYF. For the CDR3, the DNA is TGCAGTGCTACACCTCAGCTAGCGAGAGAGACCCAGTACTTC.

This chain joins TRBV28 and TRBJ2-3; 13 bases map to TRBD2. This CDR3 contains 15 residues. CDR1 is MDHEN, CDR2 SYDVKM, per germline. The V gene end was trimmed by 7 bases and the J gene end by 6 bases; junction bases not matched to a gene: 7. The CDR3 reads CASKRTSGSSDTQYF. CDR3 sequence (DNA): TGTGCCAGCAAGAGGACTAGCGGGAGTTCTGATACGCAGTATTTT.

This clonotype was counted many times. The chain has TRBV20-1 and TRBJ2-7; possibly TRBD1 for D (6 bases). V lost 5 bases, J lost 9 bases, and 14 bases lay in between. CDR3 length: 11 amino acids. The V gene's germline CDR1 is DFQATT and CDR2 SNEGSKA (reference sequence). The CDR3 nucleotides are TGCAGTGCTCGGACAGCCGTTGTGCAGTACTTC. This sequence encodes CSARTAVVQYF.

This chain connects TRBV5-1 to TRBJ2-6; D is unresolved. This CDR3 is 15 amino acids long. V dropped 3 bases and J dropped 3 bases, with 10 bases sitting between them. Germline CDR1 SGHRS, CDR2 YFSETQ. In DNA form, the CDR3 reads TGCGCCAGCAGCTGGAGACCGGATGGGGCCAACGTCCTGACTTTC. Amino acids: CASSWRPDGANVLTF.